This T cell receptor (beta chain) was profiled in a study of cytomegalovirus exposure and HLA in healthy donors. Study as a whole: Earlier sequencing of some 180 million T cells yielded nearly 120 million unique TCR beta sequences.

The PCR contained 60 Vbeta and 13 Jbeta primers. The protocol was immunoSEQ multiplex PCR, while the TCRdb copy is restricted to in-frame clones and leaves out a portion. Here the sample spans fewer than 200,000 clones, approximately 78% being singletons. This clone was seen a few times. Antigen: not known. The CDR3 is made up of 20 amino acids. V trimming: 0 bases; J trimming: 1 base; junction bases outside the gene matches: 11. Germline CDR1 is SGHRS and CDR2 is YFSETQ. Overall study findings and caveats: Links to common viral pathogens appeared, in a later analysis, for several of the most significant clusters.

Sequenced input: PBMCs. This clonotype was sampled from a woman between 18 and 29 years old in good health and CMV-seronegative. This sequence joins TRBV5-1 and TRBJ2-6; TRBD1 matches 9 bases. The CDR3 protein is CASSLALSGTGRSGANVLTF. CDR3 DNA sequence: TGCGCCAGCAGCTTGGCTCTTTCTGGGACAGGGAGATCTGGGGCCAACGTCCTGACTTTC.